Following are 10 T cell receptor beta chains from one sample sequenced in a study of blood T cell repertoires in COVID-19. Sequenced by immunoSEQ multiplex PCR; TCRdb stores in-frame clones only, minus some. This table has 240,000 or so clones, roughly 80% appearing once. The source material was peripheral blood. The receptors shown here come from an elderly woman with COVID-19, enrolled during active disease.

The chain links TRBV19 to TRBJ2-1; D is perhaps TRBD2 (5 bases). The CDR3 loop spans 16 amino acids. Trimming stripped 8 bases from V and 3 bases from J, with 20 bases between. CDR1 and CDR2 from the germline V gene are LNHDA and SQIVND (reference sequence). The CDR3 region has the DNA TGTGCCAGTGGGGTTATTGGACTCGAACGCTACAATGAGCAGTTCTTC. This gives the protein CASGVIGLERYNEQFF.

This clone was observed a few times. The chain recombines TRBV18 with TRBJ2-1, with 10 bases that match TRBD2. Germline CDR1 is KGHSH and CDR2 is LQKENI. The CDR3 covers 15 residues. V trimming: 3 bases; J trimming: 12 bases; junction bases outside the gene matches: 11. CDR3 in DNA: TGTGCCAGCTCACCTCAAAATGGACTAGCGGCCTTGCAGTTCTTC. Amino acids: CASSPQNGLAALQFF.

CDR3 DNA sequence: TGTGCCAGCAGCCAACAGGCGAACTATGGCTACACCTTC. As protein: CASSQQANYGYTF. The J gene is TRBJ1-2, the V gene TRBV14, with D unclear. The germline V gene encodes CDR1 SGHDN and CDR2 FVKESK. V was cut by 2 bases and J by 2 bases, with 6 bases left in between. This CDR3 region has 13 residues.

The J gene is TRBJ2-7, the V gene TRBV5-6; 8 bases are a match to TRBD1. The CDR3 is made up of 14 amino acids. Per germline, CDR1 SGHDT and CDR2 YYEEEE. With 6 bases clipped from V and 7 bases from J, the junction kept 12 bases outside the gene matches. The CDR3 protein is CASTLRGQRGEQYF. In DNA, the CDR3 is TGTGCCAGCACCCTCAGGGGGCAGCGAGGGGAGCAGTACTTC.

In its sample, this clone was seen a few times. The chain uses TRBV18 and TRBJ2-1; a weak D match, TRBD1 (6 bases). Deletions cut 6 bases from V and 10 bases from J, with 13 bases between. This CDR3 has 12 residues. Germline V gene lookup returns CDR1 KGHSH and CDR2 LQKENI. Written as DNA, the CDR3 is TGTGCCAGCTCGCTCGGGACACCCGAGCAGTTCTTC. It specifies CASSLGTPEQFF.

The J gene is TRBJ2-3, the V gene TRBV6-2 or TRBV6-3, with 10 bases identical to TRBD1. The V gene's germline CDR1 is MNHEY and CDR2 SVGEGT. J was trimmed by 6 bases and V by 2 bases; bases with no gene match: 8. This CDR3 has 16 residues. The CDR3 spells CASSYRGTGVGDTQYF. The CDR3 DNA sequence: TGTGCCAGCAGTTACAGGGGGACAGGGGTGGGCGATACGCAGTATTTT.

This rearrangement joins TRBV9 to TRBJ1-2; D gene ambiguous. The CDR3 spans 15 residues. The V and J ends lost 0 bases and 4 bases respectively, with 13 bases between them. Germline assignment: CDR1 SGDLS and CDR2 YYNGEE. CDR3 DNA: TGTGCCAGCAGCGTAGCTCCTACCACGGGCTATGGCTACACCTTC. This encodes CASSVAPTTGYGYTF.

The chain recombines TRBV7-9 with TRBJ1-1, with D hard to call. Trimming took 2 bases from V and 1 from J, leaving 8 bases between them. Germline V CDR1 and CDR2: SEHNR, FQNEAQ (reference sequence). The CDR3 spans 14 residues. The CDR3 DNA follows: TGTGCCAGCAGCTTATGGGCTGAGAACACTGAAGCTTTCTTT. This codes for CASSLWAENTEAFF.

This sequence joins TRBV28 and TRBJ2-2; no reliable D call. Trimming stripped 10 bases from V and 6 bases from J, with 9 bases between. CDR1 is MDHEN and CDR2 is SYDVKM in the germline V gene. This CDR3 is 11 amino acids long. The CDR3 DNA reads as TGTGCCACCCTCTCCCCCGGGGAGCTGTTTTTT. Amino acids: CATLSPGELFF. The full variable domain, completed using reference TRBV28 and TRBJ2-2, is DVKVTQSSRYLVKRTGEKVFLECVQDMDHENMFWYRQDPGLGLRLIYFSYDVKMKEKGDIPEGYSVSREKKERFSLILESASTNQTSMYLCATLSPGELFFGEGSRLTVL.

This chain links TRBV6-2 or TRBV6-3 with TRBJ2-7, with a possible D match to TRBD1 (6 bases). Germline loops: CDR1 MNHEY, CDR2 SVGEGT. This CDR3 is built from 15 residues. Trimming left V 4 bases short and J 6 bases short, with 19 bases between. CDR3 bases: TGTGCCAGCAGTTCCTTTTTCAGGGGTAGCAGCGAGCAGTACTTC. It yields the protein CASSSFFRGSSEQYF.